The present TCR beta chain was sequenced within a study of cytomegalovirus exposure and HLA in healthy donors. A remark on this clone: As yet, its antigen is unknown.

This CDR3 spans 16 amino acids. Trimming removed 6 bases at V and 2 bases at J, with 17 bases between. Germline V gene data show CDR1 as MDHEN and CDR2 as SYDVKM. Study-wide findings and caveats: According to the study, approximately 150 TCR beta chains were cytomegalovirus-associated. Rarity held for most TCR sequences, but there were some public TCRs that occurred in many donors. The classifier reportedly diagnosed cytomegalovirus status with high specificity and sensitivity.

Measured with immunoSEQ multiplex PCR; TCRdb has only the in-frame clones, and not every one. The sample includes under 200,000 clones, about 90% of them seen just once. The chain carries TRBV28 and TRBJ1-5; the D is unclear. Sequencing was carried out using PBMCs. The clonotype originates from a woman aged 18-30 years in good health and CMV-seropositive. The CDR3: CASRPRRVRGNQPQHF. The CDR3, as DNA: TGTGCCAGCAGACCCCGGAGGGTTAGGGGCAATCAGCCCCAGCATTTT.